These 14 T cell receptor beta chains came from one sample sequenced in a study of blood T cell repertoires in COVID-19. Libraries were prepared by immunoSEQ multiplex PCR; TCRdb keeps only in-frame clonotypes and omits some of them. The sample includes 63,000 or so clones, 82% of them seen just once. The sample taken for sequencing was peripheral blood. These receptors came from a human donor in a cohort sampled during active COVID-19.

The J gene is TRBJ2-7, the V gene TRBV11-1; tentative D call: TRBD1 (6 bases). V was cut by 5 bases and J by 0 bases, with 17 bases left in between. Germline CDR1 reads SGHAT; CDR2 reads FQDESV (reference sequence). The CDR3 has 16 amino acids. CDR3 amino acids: CASSQRVGRGSYEQYF. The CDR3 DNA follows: TGTGCCAGCAGCCAGAGGGTTGGCAGGGGCTCCTACGAGCAGTACTTC.

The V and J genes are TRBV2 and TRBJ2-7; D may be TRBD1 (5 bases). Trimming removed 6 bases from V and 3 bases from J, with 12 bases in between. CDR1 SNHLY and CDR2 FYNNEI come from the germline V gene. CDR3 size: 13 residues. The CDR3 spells CASSRGDSYEQYF. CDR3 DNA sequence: TGTGCCAGCAGCCGAGGAGACAGCTACGAGCAGTACTTC.

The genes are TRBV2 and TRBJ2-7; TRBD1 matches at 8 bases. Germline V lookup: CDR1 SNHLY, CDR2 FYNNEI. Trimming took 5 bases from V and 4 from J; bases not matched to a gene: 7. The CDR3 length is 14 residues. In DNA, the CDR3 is TGTGCCAGCAGTTCCGGGACAGGCCCATACGAGCAGTACTTC. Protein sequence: CASSSGTGPYEQYF.

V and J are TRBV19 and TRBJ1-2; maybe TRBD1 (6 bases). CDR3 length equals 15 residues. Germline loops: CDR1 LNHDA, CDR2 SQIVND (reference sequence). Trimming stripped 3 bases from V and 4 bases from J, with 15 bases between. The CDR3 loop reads CASSIEWGQGYGYTF. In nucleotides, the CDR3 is TGTGCCAGTAGTATCGAGTGGGGGCAGGGCTATGGCTACACCTTC.

CDR3 nucleotide sequence: TGTGCCAGCAGTGATGAAGCGGGGGGGAAGCAGTTCTTC. It encodes CASSDEAGGKQFF. This sequence joins TRBV6-1 and TRBJ2-1; the match to TRBD2 covers 10 bases. The CDR3 loop spans 13 amino acids. CDR1 and CDR2 (germline): MNHNS, SASEGT. The ends lost 3 bases at V and 11 bases at J; junction bases unmatched: 4.

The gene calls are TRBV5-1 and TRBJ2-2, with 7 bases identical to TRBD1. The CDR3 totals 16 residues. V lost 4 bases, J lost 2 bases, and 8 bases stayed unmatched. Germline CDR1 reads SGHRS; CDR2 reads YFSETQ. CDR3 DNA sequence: TGCGCCAGCAGCGCGACCGGGACAGTTAACACCGGGGAGCTGTTTTTT. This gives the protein CASSATGTVNTGELFF. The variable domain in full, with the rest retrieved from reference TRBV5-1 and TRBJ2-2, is KAGVTQTPRYLIKTRGQQVTLSCSPISGHRSVSWYQQTPGQGLQFLFEYFSETQRNKGNFPGRFSGRQFSNSRSEMNVSTLELGDSALYLCASSATGTVNTGELFFGEGSRLTVL.

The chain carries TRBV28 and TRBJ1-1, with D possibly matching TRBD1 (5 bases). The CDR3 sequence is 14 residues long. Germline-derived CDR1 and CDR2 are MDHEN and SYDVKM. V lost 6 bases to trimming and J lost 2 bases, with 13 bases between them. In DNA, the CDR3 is TGTGCCAGCAGGGGGCCGTCTACTAACACTGAAGCTTTCTTT. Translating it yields CASRGPSTNTEAFF.

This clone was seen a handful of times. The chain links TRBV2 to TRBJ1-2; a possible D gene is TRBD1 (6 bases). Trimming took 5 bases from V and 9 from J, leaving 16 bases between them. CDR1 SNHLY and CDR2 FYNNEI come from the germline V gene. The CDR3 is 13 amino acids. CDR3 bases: TGTGCCAGCAGTCCGGACAGTATCAGTCGCTACACCTTC. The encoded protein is CASSPDSISRYTF.

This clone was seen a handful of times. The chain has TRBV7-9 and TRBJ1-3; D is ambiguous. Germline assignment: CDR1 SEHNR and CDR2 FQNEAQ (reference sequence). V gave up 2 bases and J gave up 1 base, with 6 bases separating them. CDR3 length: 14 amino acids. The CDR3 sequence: CASSLSGSGNTIYF. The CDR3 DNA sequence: TGTGCCAGCAGCTTATCCGGGTCTGGAAACACCATATATTTT. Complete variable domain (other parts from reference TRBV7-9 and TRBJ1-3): DTGVSQNPRHKITKRGQNVTFRCDPISEHNRLYWYRQTLGQGPEFLTYFQNEAQLEKSRLLSDRFSAERPKGSFSTLEIQRTEQGDSAMYLCASSLSGSGNTIYFGEGSWLTVV.

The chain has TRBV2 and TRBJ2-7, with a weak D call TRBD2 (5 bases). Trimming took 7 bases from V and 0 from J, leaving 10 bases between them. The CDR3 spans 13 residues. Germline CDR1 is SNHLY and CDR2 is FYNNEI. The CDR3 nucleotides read TGTGCCAGCACCGGACGGGACTCCTACGAGCAGTACTTC. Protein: CASTGRDSYEQYF.

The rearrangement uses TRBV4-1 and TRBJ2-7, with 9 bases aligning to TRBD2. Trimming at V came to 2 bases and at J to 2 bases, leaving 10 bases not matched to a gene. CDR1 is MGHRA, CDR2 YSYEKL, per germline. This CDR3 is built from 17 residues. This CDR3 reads CASSQTGTRTSAYEQYF. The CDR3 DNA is TGCGCCAGCAGCCAAACGGGGACCAGGACTAGCGCCTACGAGCAGTACTTC.

Here the CDR3 reads CASSQAGSTASYEQYF. The CDR3 nucleotides are TGTGCCAGCAGCCAAGCGGGGTCGACTGCCTCCTACGAGCAGTACTTC. The V gene is TRBV4-2, the J gene TRBJ2-7; tentatively, D is TRBD2 (5 bases). Trimming removed 1 base from V and 0 bases from J, with 13 bases in between. The CDR3 length is 16 residues. Germline assignment: CDR1 LGHNA and CDR2 YNFKEQ.

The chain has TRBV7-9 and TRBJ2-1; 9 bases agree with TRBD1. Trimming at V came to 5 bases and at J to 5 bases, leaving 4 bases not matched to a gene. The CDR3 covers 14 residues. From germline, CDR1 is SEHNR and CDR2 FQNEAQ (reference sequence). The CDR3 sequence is CASSPWDRDNEQFF. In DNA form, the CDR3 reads TGTGCCAGCAGCCCCTGGGACAGGGACAATGAGCAGTTCTTC.

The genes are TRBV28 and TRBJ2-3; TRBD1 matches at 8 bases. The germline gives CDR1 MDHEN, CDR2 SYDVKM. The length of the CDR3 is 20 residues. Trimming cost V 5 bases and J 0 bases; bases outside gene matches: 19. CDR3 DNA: TGTGCCAGCAGTACTCGACAGGGGAGGATAGGCGAACCGAGCACAGATACGCAGTATTTT. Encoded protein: CASSTRQGRIGEPSTDTQYF. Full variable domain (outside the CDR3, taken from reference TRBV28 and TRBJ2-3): DVKVTQSSRYLVKRTGEKVFLECVQDMDHENMFWYRQDPGLGLRLIYFSYDVKMKEKGDIPEGYSVSREKKERFSLILESASTNQTSMYLCASSTRQGRIGEPSTDTQYFGPGTRLTVL.